Sequencing of this TCR beta chain was carried out in a study of vaccination effects on CD4 cells after COVID-19. Study in general: Following the second dose by a median of 72 days, the post-vaccine samples were obtained. Overall study findings and caveats: Clonal contraction was marked in infection- and vaccine-induced clones late after vaccination. Convalescent patients were scarce, and early post-infection timepoints were absent. For convalescents, most of the spike-reactive clones seen post-vaccine were new vaccine-induced clones.

In the case of this clone: Antigen unknown.

Subsequent to a culture period of more than 8 days, CD4+ T cells were isolated. A PCR test confirmed that the person had SARS-CoV-2 infection between March and December 2020. All participants had two doses of either the BNT162b2 or mRNA-1273 vaccine. The method was immunoSEQ multiplex PCR; TCRdb's version includes in-frame clones alone and lacks a portion of them. The sample has about 50,000 clones, about 76% seen once. The CDR3 length is 15 residues. Germline V gene data show CDR1 as KGHSH and CDR2 as LQKENI. Trimming pared 2 bases from V and 2 bases from J, leaving 11 bases between. Sequences were derived from CD4+ T cells from PBMCs cultured without peptide, sampled after COVID-19 vaccination. This sequence joins TRBV18 and TRBJ2-3, with D unresolved. This sequence was found in a human donor who had a prior SARS-CoV-2 infection. The CDR3 DNA is TGTGCCAGCTCACCATCGGGTCCCCCCACAGATACGCAGTATTTT. The encoded protein is CASSPSGPPTDTQYF.